These T cell receptor beta chains were read from a single sample in a study of blood T cells in healthy people across ages. TCRdb independently ran MiXCR on the 5' RACE reads; one entry per CDR3 protein. The sample lists 750,000 to 850,000 distinct CDR3 sequences; 20% to 25% were seen once. These same records also appear under a second study, on T cells of mothers and their children.

Sequenced: blood. Receptor source: a boy younger than 18 in good health. Each CDR3 is given with its conserved first and last residue. D genes are given only for firm matches. Clone size appears in some rows only: once, few, many, or a class for an expanded clone.

TRBD1	NA	TRBV6-6	TRBJ2-1	TGTGCCAGCAGGCAAACAGGGGGCTCCTACAATGAGCAGTTCTTC	CASRQTGGSYNEQFF
NA	NA	TRBV20-1	TRBJ2-1	TGCAGTGCTAGAGATCCCCTATCGGGCGGGGAGTGGTATGAGCAGTTCTTC	CSARDPLSGGEWYEQFF
TRBD2	few	TRBV7-3	TRBJ2-5	TGTGCCAGCAGCTTATATTCTAGCGGGGGGCACCAAGAGACCCAGTACTTC	CASSLYSSGGHQETQYF
TRBD1	few	TRBV5-1	TRBJ1-4	TGCGCCAGCAGCTCACAGGGGGCGCGGAATGAAAAACTGTTTTTT	CASSSQGARNEKLFF
NA	NA	TRBV10-3	TRBJ1-1	TGTGCCATCAGTGTAGGAACAGGTAGTGAAGCTTTCTTT	CAISVGTGSEAFF
TRBD1	NA	TRBV18	TRBJ2-7	TGTGCCAGCTCACCGACGGGACAGACTGAGCAGTACTTC	CASSPTGQTEQYF
NA	NA	TRBV20-1	TRBJ1-5	TGCAGTGCTAGTTTTGGGACATATAGCAATCAGCCCCAGCATTTT	CSASFGTYSNQPQHF
NA	NA	TRBV3-1	TRBJ2-1	TGTGCCAGCAGCCCCGGCCACTACAATGAGCAGTTCTTC	CASSPGHYNEQFF
NA	few	TRBV9	TRBJ1-4	TGTGCCAGCAGCGTCGGTAAAACGGATGAAAAACTGTTTTTT	CASSVGKTDEKLFF
NA	NA	TRBV2	TRBJ1-1	TGTGCCAGCAAGTACGAGCTCACTGAAGCTTTCTTT	CASKYELTEAFF
NA	NA	TRBV6-1	TRBJ2-1	TGTGCCAGCAGTGAAGTTAACGGGAATGAGCAGTTCTTC	CASSEVNGNEQFF
TRBD2	few	TRBV20-1	TRBJ2-1	TGCAGTGCAGATGGAGCTAGCGGGAGTTACAATGAGCAGTTCTTC	CSADGASGSYNEQFF
NA	NA	TRBV4-3	TRBJ2-1	TGCGCCAGCAGCCCTCGTGCTCGCGATGAGCAGTTCTTC	CASSPRARDEQFF
TRBD1	NA	TRBV9	TRBJ2-7	TGTGCCAGCAGCCCTGCCCCAGGGGGTGGGGACGAGCAGTACTTC	CASSPAPGGGDEQYF
NA	few	TRBV29-1	TRBJ1-5	TGCAGCGTTGTTGGGGGCGGCCAGCCCCAGCATTTT	CSVVGGGQPQHF
TRBD2	NA	TRBV10-3	TRBJ2-1	TGTGCCATCAGTCGGGAGGGCTACAATGAGCAGTTCTTC	CAISREGYNEQFF
TRBD2	few	TRBV7-8	TRBJ2-7	TGTGCCAGCAGCTTAGATTTCGTTTTCGGGTCTAGCGGGGGGGCGAACGAGCAGTACTTC	CASSLDFVFGSSGGANEQYF
NA	NA	TRBV9	TRBJ1-5	TGTGCCAGCAGCGAGACAGATAATAGCAATCAGCCCCAGCATTTT	CASSETDNSNQPQHF
NA	few	TRBV28	TRBJ2-3	TGTGCCAGCAGTTCCGGGGGGCAGGGGAGAGATACGCAGTATTTT	CASSSGGQGRDTQYF
NA	few	TRBV12-3/TRBV12-4	TRBJ2-5	TGTGCCAGCAGTTCCTTAGGGTCCCAGTACTTC	CASSSLGSQYF
TRBD2	NA	TRBV29-1	TRBJ2-3	TGCAGCGTAGCCCCCTGGGGTTTAGCGGGGGCTGGTGCAGATACGCAGTATTTT	CSVAPWGLAGAGADTQYF
NA	few	TRBV5-1	TRBJ2-7	TGCGCCAGCAGCAGGACGGGCCAGACCTACGAGCAGTACTTC	CASSRTGQTYEQYF
TRBD2	NA	TRBV14	TRBJ2-7	TGTGCCAGCAGCCAAGGCGGACTAGCGGTCTACGAGCAGTACTTC	CASSQGGLAVYEQYF
NA	few	TRBV27	TRBJ2-7	TGTGCCAGCAGTCTCCAGGGTTCGAGCGAGCAGTACTTC	CASSLQGSSEQYF
NA	many	TRBV6-1	TRBJ2-5	TGTGCCAGCAGCGGGAACCGGGAGACCCAGTACTTC	CASSGNRETQYF
TRBD2	NA	TRBV24-1	TRBJ2-1	TGTGCCACCAGTACTAGCGGGACATTTTACAATGAGCAGTTCTTC	CATSTSGTFYNEQFF
TRBD1	NA	TRBV7-9	TRBJ1-4	TGTGCCAGCAGCTCGGGACAGACTACGCGAAATGAAAAACTGTTTTTT	CASSSGQTTRNEKLFF
TRBD1	many	TRBV13	TRBJ2-5	TGTGCCAGCAGCTTCCGACAGGGGGGACCGATGGAGACCCAGTACTTC	CASSFRQGGPMETQYF
NA	NA	TRBV20-1	TRBJ2-1	TGCAGTGCGTTTAAGACTAGGAGTTCGTACAATGAGCAGTTCTTC	CSAFKTRSSYNEQFF
NA	few	TRBV10-3	TRBJ2-7	TGTGCCATCAGTGACAGGGGTAAAGACGAGCAGTACTTC	CAISDRGKDEQYF
NA	NA	TRBV12-3/TRBV12-4	TRBJ2-5	TGTGCCAGCAGCCCCCTGGCTCCGCCCTCGGCCCAGTACTTC	CASSPLAPPSAQYF
NA	NA	TRBV29-1	TRBJ1-2	TGCAGCGTTGATTTATTCAGACGGGGCCCAAATGGCTACACCTTC	CSVDLFRRGPNGYTF
NA	few	TRBV4-1	TRBJ2-7	TGCGCCAGCAGCCGCCTTGGGGGTATCTACGAGCAGTACTTC	CASSRLGGIYEQYF
TRBD1	NA	TRBV4-1	TRBJ1-1	TGCGCCAGCAGCCAAGACGTCGACCGTGAGACAGGGGTTGGCACTGAAGCTTTCTTT	CASSQDVDRETGVGTEAFF
NA	few	TRBV20-1	TRBJ1-4	TGCAGTGCTCAGCGTAACGGAGGAGAAAAACTGTTTTTT	CSAQRNGGEKLFF
NA	few	TRBV5-5	TRBJ2-7	TGTGCCAGCAGCAAGACTAGTGTGCCCCACGAGCAGTACTTC	CASSKTSVPHEQYF
NA	NA	TRBV11-2	TRBJ2-7	TGTGCCAGCAGCTTAGAGGGACGGACGCAGTACTTC	CASSLEGRTQYF
TRBD2	NA	TRBV20-1	TRBJ2-1	TGCAGTGCTAGACTCCCGGGACTACCAAATGAGCAGTTCTTC	CSARLPGLPNEQFF
TRBD2	few	TRBV20-1	TRBJ2-5	TGCAGTGCCATGACTAGCGGGGGGCAAGGGGGCCAGTACTTC	CSAMTSGGQGGQYF
TRBD1	NA	TRBV4-3	TRBJ2-3	TGCGCCAGCAGCCAAGAACAGGGGGCGAATACGCAGTATTTT	CASSQEQGANTQYF
NA	few	TRBV19	TRBJ2-7	TGTGCCAGTAGTATGGGGAACTACGAGCAGTACTTC	CASSMGNYEQYF
TRBD2	NA	TRBV7-2	TRBJ2-1	TGTGCCAGCGGGTTACATCTAGCGGGAGTCTACAATGAGCAGTTCTTC	CASGLHLAGVYNEQFF
TRBD1	few	TRBV4-3	TRBJ2-3	TGCGCCAGCAGCACCGACAGGGGAATCACAGGTACGCAGTATTTT	CASSTDRGITGTQYF